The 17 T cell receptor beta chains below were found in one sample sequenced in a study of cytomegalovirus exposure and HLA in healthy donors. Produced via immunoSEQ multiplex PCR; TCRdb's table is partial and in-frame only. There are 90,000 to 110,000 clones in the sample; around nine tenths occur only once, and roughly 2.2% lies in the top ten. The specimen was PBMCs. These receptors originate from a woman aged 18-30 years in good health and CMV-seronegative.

CDR3 sequence (DNA): TGTGCCAGTAGTATAGCGGGGATTGGAAATGAGCAGTTCTTC. Amino acid sequence: CASSIAGIGNEQFF. The chain joins TRBV19 to TRBJ2-1; D might be TRBD2 (5 bases). The germline V gene encodes CDR1 LNHDA and CDR2 SQIVND (reference sequence). The CDR3 runs 14 residues. Trimming removed 1 base from V and 7 bases from J, with 11 bases in between.

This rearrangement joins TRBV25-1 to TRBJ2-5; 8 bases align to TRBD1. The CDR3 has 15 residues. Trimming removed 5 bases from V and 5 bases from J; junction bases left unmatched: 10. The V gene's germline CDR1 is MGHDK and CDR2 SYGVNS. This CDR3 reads CASSHQGASGETQYF. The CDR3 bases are TGTGCCAGCAGTCATCAGGGGGCCTCTGGGGAGACCCAGTACTTC.

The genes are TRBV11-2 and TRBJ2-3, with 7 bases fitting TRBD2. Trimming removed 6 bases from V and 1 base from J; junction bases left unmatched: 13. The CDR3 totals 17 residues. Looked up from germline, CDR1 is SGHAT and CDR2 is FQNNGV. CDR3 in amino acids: CASREQRGDSGTDTQYF. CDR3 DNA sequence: TGTGCCAGCAGGGAGCAGCGGGGAGACTCGGGCACAGATACGCAGTATTTT.

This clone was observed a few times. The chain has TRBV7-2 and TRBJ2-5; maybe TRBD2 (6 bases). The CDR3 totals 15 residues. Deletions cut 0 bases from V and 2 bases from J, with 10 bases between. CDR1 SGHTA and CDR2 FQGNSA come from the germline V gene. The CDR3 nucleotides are TGTGCCAGCAGCTTAGCCGGGGGAATACAAGAGACCCAGTACTTC. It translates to CASSLAGGIQETQYF.

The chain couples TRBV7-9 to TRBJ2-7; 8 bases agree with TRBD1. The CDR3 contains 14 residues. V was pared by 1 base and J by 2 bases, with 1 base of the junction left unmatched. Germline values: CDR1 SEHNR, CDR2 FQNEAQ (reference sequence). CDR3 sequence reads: CASSLDRGAYEQYF. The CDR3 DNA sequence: TGTGCCAGCAGCTTAGACAGGGGGGCCTACGAGCAGTACTTC.

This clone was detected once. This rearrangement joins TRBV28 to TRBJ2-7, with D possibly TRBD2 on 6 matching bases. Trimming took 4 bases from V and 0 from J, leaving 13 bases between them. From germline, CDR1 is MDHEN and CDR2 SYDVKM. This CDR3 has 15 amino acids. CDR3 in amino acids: CASSYRGGASYEQYF. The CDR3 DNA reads TGTGCCAGCAGTTATAGGGGCGGGGCCTCCTACGAGCAGTACTTC. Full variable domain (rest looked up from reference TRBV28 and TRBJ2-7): DVKVTQSSRYLVKRTGEKVFLECVQDMDHENMFWYRQDPGLGLRLIYFSYDVKMKEKGDIPEGYSVSREKKERFSLILESASTNQTSMYLCASSYRGGASYEQYFGPGTRLTVT.

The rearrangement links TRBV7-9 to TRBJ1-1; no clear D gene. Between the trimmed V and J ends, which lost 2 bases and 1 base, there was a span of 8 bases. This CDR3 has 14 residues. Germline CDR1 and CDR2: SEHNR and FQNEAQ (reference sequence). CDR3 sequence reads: CASSLLVANTEAFF. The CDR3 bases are TGTGCCAGCAGCTTATTAGTCGCGAACACTGAAGCTTTCTTT. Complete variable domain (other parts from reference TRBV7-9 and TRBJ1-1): DTGVSQNPRHKITKRGQNVTFRCDPISEHNRLYWYRQTLGQGPEFLTYFQNEAQLEKSRLLSDRFSAERPKGSFSTLEIQRTEQGDSAMYLCASSLLVANTEAFFGQGTRLTVV.

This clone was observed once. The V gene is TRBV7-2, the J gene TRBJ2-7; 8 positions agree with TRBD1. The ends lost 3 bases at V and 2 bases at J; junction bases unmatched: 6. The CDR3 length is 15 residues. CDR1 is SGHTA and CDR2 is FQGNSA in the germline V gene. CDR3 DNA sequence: TGTGCCAGCAGCTTGGAAGACAGGGGCCCCTACGAGCAGTACTTC. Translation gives CASSLEDRGPYEQYF.

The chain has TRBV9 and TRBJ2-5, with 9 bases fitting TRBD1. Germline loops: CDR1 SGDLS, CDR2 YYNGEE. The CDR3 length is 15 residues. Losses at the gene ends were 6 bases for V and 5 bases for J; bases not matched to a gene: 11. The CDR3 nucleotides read TGTGCCAGCACCCCACAGGGGGCGTCGGGGGAGACCCAGTACTTC. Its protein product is CASTPQGASGETQYF.

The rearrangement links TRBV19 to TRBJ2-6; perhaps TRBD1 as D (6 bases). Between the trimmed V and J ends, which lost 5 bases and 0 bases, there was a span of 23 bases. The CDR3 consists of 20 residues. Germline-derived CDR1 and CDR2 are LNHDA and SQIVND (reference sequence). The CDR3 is CASSARTAGTLSSGANVLTF. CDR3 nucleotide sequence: TGTGCCAGTAGTGCAAGGACAGCTGGTACTCTCAGCTCTGGGGCCAACGTCCTGACTTTC. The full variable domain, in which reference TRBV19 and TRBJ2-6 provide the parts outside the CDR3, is DGGITQSPKYLFRKEGQNVTLSCEQNLNHDAMYWYRQDPGQGLRLIYYSQIVNDFQKGDIAEGYSVSREKKESFPLTVTSAQKNPTAFYLCASSARTAGTLSSGANVLTFGAGSRLTVL.

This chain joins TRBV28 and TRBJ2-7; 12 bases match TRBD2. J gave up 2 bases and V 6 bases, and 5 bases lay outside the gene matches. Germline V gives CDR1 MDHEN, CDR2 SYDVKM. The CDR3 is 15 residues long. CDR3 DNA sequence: TGTGCCAGCAGCACTCTAGCGGGGGGGCCCTACGAGCAGTACTTC. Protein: CASSTLAGGPYEQYF.

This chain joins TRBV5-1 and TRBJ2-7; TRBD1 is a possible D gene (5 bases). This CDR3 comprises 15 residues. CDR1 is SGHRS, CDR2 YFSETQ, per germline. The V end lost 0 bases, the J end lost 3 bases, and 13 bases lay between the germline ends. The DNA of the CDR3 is TGCGCCAGCAGCTTGGAATCAGGGCCCTACTACGAGCAGTACTTC. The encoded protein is CASSLESGPYYEQYF.

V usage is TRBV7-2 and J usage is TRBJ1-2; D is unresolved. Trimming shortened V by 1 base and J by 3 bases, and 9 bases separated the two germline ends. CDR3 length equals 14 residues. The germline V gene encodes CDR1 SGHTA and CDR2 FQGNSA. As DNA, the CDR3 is TGTGCCAGCAGCTTAGTTACGAGGGACTATGGCTACACCTTC. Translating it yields CASSLVTRDYGYTF.

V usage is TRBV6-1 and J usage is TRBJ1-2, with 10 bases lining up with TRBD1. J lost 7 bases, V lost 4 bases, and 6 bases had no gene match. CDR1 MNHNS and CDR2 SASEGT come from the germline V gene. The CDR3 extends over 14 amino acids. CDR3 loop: CASSVDGTGVGYTF. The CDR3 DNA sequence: TGTGCCAGCAGTGTCGACGGGACAGGGGTTGGCTACACCTTC.

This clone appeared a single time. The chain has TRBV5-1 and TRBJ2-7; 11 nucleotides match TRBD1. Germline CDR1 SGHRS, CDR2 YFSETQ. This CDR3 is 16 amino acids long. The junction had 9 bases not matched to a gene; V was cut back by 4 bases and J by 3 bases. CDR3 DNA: TGCGCCAGCAGCCTGGGGGGACAGGGGGGTTTCTACGAGCAGTACTTC. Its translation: CASSLGGQGGFYEQYF. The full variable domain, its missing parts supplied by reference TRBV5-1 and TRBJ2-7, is KAGVTQTPRYLIKTRGQQVTLSCSPISGHRSVSWYQQTPGQGLQFLFEYFSETQRNKGNFPGRFSGRQFSNSRSEMNVSTLELGDSALYLCASSLGGQGGFYEQYFGPGTRLTVT.

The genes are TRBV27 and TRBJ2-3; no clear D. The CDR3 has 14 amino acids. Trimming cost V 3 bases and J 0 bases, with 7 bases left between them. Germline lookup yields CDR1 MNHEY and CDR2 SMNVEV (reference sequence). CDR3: CASSFLRSTDTQYF. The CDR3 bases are TGTGCCAGCAGTTTTCTGCGGAGCACAGATACGCAGTATTTT.

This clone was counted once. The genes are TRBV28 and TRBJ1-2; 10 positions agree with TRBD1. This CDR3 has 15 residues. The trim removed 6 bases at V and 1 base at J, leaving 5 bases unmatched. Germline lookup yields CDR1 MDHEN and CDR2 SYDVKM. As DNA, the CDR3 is TGTGCCAGCAGGGTGGACAGGGGGAATAACTATGGCTACACCTTC. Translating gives CASRVDRGNNYGYTF.